The next 20 T cell receptor beta chains were all read from a single sample in a study of T cell repertoires in cytomegalovirus infection. One entry per CDR3 protein, called by TCRdb with MiXCR from the reads. The sample gives around 280,000 distinct CDR3 sequences, 9.6% of which show up once; approximately 2.4% is in the top ten. The sequenced sample consisted of PBMCs. These receptors came from a human donor in good health (CMV status not recorded). Some clones in this sample may be carry-over from other donors' samples.

In this sample, this clonotype turned up many times. The chain combines TRBV28 with TRBJ2-4; the D gene is possibly TRBD1 (6 bases). Germline CDR1 MDHEN, CDR2 SYDVKM. This CDR3 region has 15 residues. V dropped 5 bases and J dropped 6 bases, with 17 bases sitting between them. CDR3 sequence: CASSPAWSTGNIQYF. DNA for the CDR3: TGTGCCAGCAGTCCAGCGTGGTCGACAGGAAACATTCAGTACTTC.

This chain links TRBV20-1 with TRBJ2-7, with no clear D. Germline CDR1 is DFQATT and CDR2 is SNEGSKA (reference sequence). Between the trimmed V and J ends, which lost 0 bases and 5 bases, there was a span of 11 bases. The length of the CDR3 is 13 residues. This CDR3 reads CSAREAAIDEQYV. In DNA form, the CDR3 reads TGCAGTGCTAGAGAAGCAGCGATAGACGAGCAGTACGTC.

There are many counts of this clonotype. This chain uses TRBV28 with TRBJ2-3; the D gene is possibly TRBD2 (7 bases). Germline CDR1 is MDHEN and CDR2 is SYDVKM. The CDR3 loop spans 18 amino acids. Trimming removed 3 bases from V and 3 bases from J, with 22 bases in between. The chain's CDR3 is CASSLLRGEGGRTDTQYF. CDR3 nucleotide sequence: TGTGCCAGCAGTTTGTTAAGGGGAGAGGGGGGGCGAACAGATACGCAGTATTTT.

This clonotype was seen ten or more times. The J gene is TRBJ2-4, the V gene TRBV5-4; 7 nucleotides match TRBD1. This CDR3 has 15 amino acids. V trimming: 1 base; J trimming: 0 bases; junction bases outside the gene matches: 1. In germline, CDR1 is SGHNT, CDR2 YYREEE (reference sequence). The CDR3 nucleotides are TGTGCCAGCAGCTTGCGGGACAGAGCCAAAAACATTCAGTACTTC. Its translation: CASSLRDRAKNIQYF. Looking up the rest from reference TRBV5-4 and TRBJ2-4 gives the full variable domain: ETGVTQSPTHLIKTRGQQVTLRCSSQSGHNTVSWYQQALGQGPQFIFQYYREEENGRGNFPPRFSGLQFPNYSSELNVNALELDDSALYLCASSLRDRAKNIQYFGAGTRLSVL.

The table lists this clonotype with many counts. The chain uses TRBV7-9 and TRBJ1-1; no firm D call. The germline V and J ends were trimmed by 5 bases and 1 base, with 5 bases remaining between them. Germline V gene data show CDR1 as SEHNR and CDR2 as FQNEAQ (reference sequence). This CDR3 is built from 12 residues. CDR3 nucleotide sequence: TGTGCCAGCAGCCCTCAGAACACTGAAGCTTTCTTT. Translated, it gives CASSPQNTEAFF.

This clonotype showed up many times. This rearrangement joins TRBV12-3 or TRBV12-4 to TRBJ1-5; possibly TRBD1 for D (5 bases). CDR3 length: 14 residues. The germline V and J ends were trimmed by 2 bases and 7 bases, with 12 bases remaining between them. CDR3 sequence reads: CASSLRGVVQPQHF. Here the CDR3 DNA reads TGTGCCAGCAGTTTAAGAGGGGTCGTCCAGCCCCAGCATTTT.

J is TRBJ2-7 and V is TRBV23-1, with D possibly being TRBD1 (5 bases). TRBV23-1 is marked as an open reading frame, function uncertain. The CDR3 spans 16 residues. V lost 3 bases and J lost 4, with 19 bases in between. The CDR3 sequence is CASSHPDGQPRYEQYF. The CDR3 DNA reads TGCGCCAGCAGTCATCCTGACGGACAACCTAGGTACGAGCAGTACTTC.

This clonotype showed up many times. This CDR3 is CSVGDSLNQPQHF. CDR3 sequence (DNA): TGCAGCGTTGGGGACAGTCTCAATCAGCCCCAGCATTTT. V and J are TRBV29-1 and TRBJ1-5; 7 nucleotides match TRBD1. With V trimmed by 4 bases and J by 3 bases, 3 bases remained unmatched. The CDR3 runs to 13 residues. The germline gives CDR1 SQVTM, CDR2 ANQGSEA.

This clonotype was seen many times. The V call is TRBV12-3 or TRBV12-4, the J call TRBJ2-2; TRBD2 matches at 7 bases. Unmatched junction bases numbered 9, after V lost 3 bases and J lost 5 bases. CDR3 size: 16 residues. CDR3 residues: CASSLNSGPITGELFF. The CDR3 nucleotides read TGTGCCAGCAGTTTGAATAGCGGGCCAATTACCGGGGAGCTGTTTTTT.

There are many counts of this clonotype. J is TRBJ1-2 and V is TRBV20-1; a possible D gene is TRBD1 (5 bases). The germline CDR1 and CDR2 sequences are DFQATT and SNEGSKA (reference sequence). The CDR3 contains 12 residues. Trimming stripped 6 bases from V and 8 bases from J, with 16 bases between. The CDR3, as DNA: TGCAGTGCCCAGTCGGGTGGGGACGGCTACACCTTC. Translating gives CSAQSGGDGYTF.

This clonotype was seen repeatedly, ten times or more. CDR3 nucleotides: TGTGCCAGTAGTGCTCGACAGAGGGGTAATTCACCCCTCCACTTT. It is translated as CASSARQRGNSPLHF. This chain connects TRBV19 to TRBJ1-6; maybe TRBD1 (5 bases). Germline CDR1 and CDR2: LNHDA and SQIVND (reference sequence). The germline V and J ends were trimmed by 5 bases and 6 bases, with 14 bases remaining between them. This CDR3 is built from 15 residues.

In its sample, this clonotype was seen many times. J is TRBJ2-7 and V is TRBV6-2 or TRBV6-3; D ambiguous. The CDR3 spans 17 residues. Trimming shortened V by 6 bases and J by 0 bases, and 21 bases separated the two germline ends. Germline V gene lookup returns CDR1 MNHEY and CDR2 SVGEGT. The CDR3: CASSHIPGPRSSYEQYV. In nucleotides, the CDR3 is TGTGCCAGCAGCCATATACCGGGCCCAAGGTCCTCCTACGAGCAGTACGTC.

This clonotype came up a few times. The chain couples TRBV19 to TRBJ2-2; possibly TRBD1 for D (5 bases). Trimming took 5 bases from V and 0 from J, leaving 7 bases between them. The length of the CDR3 is 14 residues. CDR1 is LNHDA, CDR2 SQIVND, per germline (reference sequence). CDR3 residues: CASSWGSNTGELFF. CDR3 DNA sequence: TGTGCCAGTAGTTGGGGCTCGAACACCGGGGAGCTGTTTTTT. Based on the CDR3 plus reference TRBV19 and TRBJ2-2, the full variable domain is DGGITQSPKYLFRKEGQNVTLSCEQNLNHDAMYWYRQDPGQGLRLIYYSQIVNDFQKGDIAEGYSVSREKKESFPLTVTSAQKNPTAFYLCASSWGSNTGELFFGEGSRLTVL.

This clonotype was picked up a small number of times. Written as DNA, the CDR3 is TGTGCCAGCAGCGGACAGGGGAATCCGTCACCCCTCCACTTT. It translates to CASSGQGNPSPLHF. V and J are TRBV6-2 or TRBV6-3 and TRBJ1-6; TRBD1 matches at 9 bases. V dropped 6 bases and J dropped 10; count of bases not matched to a gene: 7. The CDR3 has 14 residues. Germline lookup yields CDR1 MNHEY and CDR2 SVGEGT.

This clonotype was detected ten times or more. V usage is TRBV20-1 and J usage is TRBJ1-5; D remains unclear. V was pared by 5 bases and J by 5 bases, with 10 bases between. Germline values: CDR1 DFQATT, CDR2 SNEGSKA (reference sequence). CDR3 size: 12 residues. CDR3 nucleotides: TGCAGTGCTGGCTTTTTTTATCAGCCCCAGCATTTT. The encoded protein is CSAGFFYQPQHF.

This clonotype was seen repeatedly, ten times or more. The junction shows a germline mismatch at one end, possibly a read error. This rearrangement joins TRBV7-7 to TRBJ2-6, with D unresolved. CDR3 length equals 14 residues. Germline V gene data show CDR1 as SSHAT and CDR2 as FNYEAQ (reference sequence). In DNA form, the CDR3 reads TGTGCTAGCAGCTTGAAGGTCGGGGCCAACGTCCTGACTTTC. It yields the protein CASSLKVGANVLTF. The complete variable domain, with remaining parts taken from reference TRBV7-7 and TRBJ2-6, reads GAGVSQSPRYKVTKRGQDVTLRCDPISSHATLYWYQQALGQGPEFLTYFNYEAQPDKSGLPSDRFSAERPEGSISTLTIQRTEQRDSAMYRCASSLKVGANVLTFGAGSRLTVL.

Ten or more counts support this clonotype. The CDR3 DNA sequence: TGTGCCATCAGTGAAGGCGTCAGTCCCTACGAGCAGTACGTC. Protein product: CAISEGVSPYEQYV. The chain uses TRBV10-3 and TRBJ2-7; no clear D. Trimming shortened V by 3 bases and J by 2 bases, and 11 bases separated the two germline ends. Per germline, CDR1 ENHRY and CDR2 SYGVKD. The CDR3 is 14 residues long.

This clonotype was observed many times. The DNA for the CDR3 is TGTGCCAGCAGCATACAGGGGGCCGGGAACACCGGGGAGCTGTTTTTT. Encoded protein: CASSIQGAGNTGELFF. The genes are TRBV7-2 and TRBJ2-2, with 9 bases aligning to TRBD1. The CDR3 consists of 16 residues. Trimming at V came to 5 bases and at J to 1 base, leaving 5 bases not matched to a gene. Germline V CDR1 and CDR2: SGHTA, FQGNSA.

The CDR3 region is CASTSSAYEQYF. CDR3 sequence (DNA): TGTGCCAGTACCTCCAGTGCCTACGAGCAGTACTTC. The genes are TRBV19 and TRBJ2-7; D is unclear. The CDR3 is made up of 12 amino acids. Trimming pared 7 bases from V and 2 bases from J, leaving 9 bases between. Germline CDR1 is LNHDA and CDR2 is SQIVND (reference sequence).

On this clonotype itself: A much larger clone sits a single nucleotide away, making a read error possible. V usage is TRBV19 and J usage is TRBJ2-3, with 7 bases aligning to TRBD1. Losses at the gene ends were 6 bases for V and 9 bases for J; bases not matched to a gene: 15. This CDR3 has 15 residues. CDR1 is LNHDA and CDR2 is SQIVND in the germline V gene (reference sequence). The CDR3 DNA follows: TGTGCCAGTAGGCCCCGGGACAGTCTAACCGAAACGCAGTATTTT. Its translation is CASRPRDSLTETQYF.